This T cell receptor (beta chain) was sequenced for a study of blood T cell repertoires in COVID-19 (dated by TCRdb to 2019 to 2021). Background on the whole study: The collaborator samples originated in the United States, Italy and Spain and spanned the acute and convalescent phases of COVID-19. The material from the prospective study consisted of cDNA or gDNA derived from T cells, B-cell-depleted T cells, or PBMCs. The dataset comprised deeply sampled blood TCRbeta repertoires from subjects exposed to, actively infected with, or recovered from COVID-19. The repertoires were made available in a free public database intended to serve as a resource for research on the immune response to SARS-CoV-2. Samples were obtained from the ongoing ImmuneRACE study (first 160 participants) and from approximately 1,200 subjects provided by 6 global collaborators. The sample metadata nearly always contained a de-identified subject ID, COVID-19 status, age in years and sex. HLA class I and class II types, where available, came from metadata supplied by the sample provider rather than from assay-based typing. General study outcomes and caveats: How much clinical and demographic metadata was included differed by source and by participant, and the metadata was provided uncurated.

One collaborating source in Seattle enrolled patients during active infection and followed them longitudinally through the course of disease. The collaborating institutions used their own protocols to collect whole blood in K2EDTA tubes. Collaborator samples were shipped for TCRbeta analysis as frozen whole blood, isolated PBMCs, or DNA extracted from either sample type. Its CDR3 holds 18 amino acids, cysteine through phenylalanine. This entry keeps only the CDR3 DNA: 54 bases, framed from base 1. For CDR1 and CDR2, the germline V gene lists LGHNA and YSLEER. V has 0 bases trimmed and J has 3 bases trimmed; junction bases matching no gene number 10. The immunoSEQ Assay, a bias-controlled multiplex PCR, was used to amplify TCRbeta CDR3 regions from genomic DNA. The authors processed their data as follows. Within the assay, amplification of reference gene primers was used to estimate how many nucleated cells each sample contained. To quantify the absolute abundance of each unique TCRbeta CDR3 rearrangement, sequence reads were collapsed and filtered. Productive Simpson clonality was computed per sample as the square root of Simpson's diversity index over productive rearrangements. Entries here come from immuneACCESS through TCRdb and include only in-frame sequences with V and J called. Some clones fail to appear in such tables; in the studies checked, an unresolved V gene covers under half of the shortfall, and the cause of the remainder is unknown. The DNA was the basis for D and trimming; V, J and clone size are from that table. The sample table records roughly 50,000 clones; roughly 88% of these occur just once. The ten top clones hold less than 35% of the sample.

On this clone itself: Its binding antigen is unknown. No qualities accompany the bases; no much larger clone lies one base away.

The sample taken for sequencing was peripheral blood. The receptor comes from a woman of 80 years or more with COVID-19, enrolled during active disease. The chain joins TRBV4-3 to TRBJ2-7, with TRBD2 matching 11 junction bases. The nucleotide sequence is TGCGCCAGCAGCCAAGAAGCACTAGCGGGAGTAACCCACTACGAGCAGTACTTC. This codes for CASSQEALAGVTHYEQYF.